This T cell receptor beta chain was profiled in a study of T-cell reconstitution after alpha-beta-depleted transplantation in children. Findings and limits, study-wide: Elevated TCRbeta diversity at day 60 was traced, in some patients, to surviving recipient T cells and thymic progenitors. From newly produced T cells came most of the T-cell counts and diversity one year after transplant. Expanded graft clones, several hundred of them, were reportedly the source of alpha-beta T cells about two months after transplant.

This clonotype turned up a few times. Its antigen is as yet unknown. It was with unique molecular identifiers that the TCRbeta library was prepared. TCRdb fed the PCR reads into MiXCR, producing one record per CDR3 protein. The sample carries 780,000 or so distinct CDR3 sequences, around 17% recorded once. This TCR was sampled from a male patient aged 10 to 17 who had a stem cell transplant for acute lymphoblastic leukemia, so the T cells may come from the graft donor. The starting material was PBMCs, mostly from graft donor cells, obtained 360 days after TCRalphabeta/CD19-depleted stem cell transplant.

The CDR3, as DNA: TGTGCCAGCAGTTTTCGGGCCCGACAAGAGACCCAGTACTTC. Amino acid sequence: CASSFRARQETQYF. The chain employs TRBV7-3 and TRBJ2-5; no reliable D call. The V gene lost 6 bases and the J gene lost 2 bases, with 13 bases spanning the gap. The germline gives CDR1 SGHTA, CDR2 FQGTGA. The CDR3 covers 14 residues.